The source of this T cell receptor (beta chain) is a study of T cell responses to AZD1222 COVID-19 vaccine. Germline CDR1 reads MNHEY; CDR2 reads SVGAGI. V was shortened by 5 bases and J by 4 bases, with 15 bases between the two germline ends. CDR3 size: 15 residues. Method: immunoSEQ multiplex PCR; TCRdb's copy keeps in-frame clones and lacks some. Of 140,000 to 150,000 clones listed, roughly 93% are singletons. The chain uses TRBV6-5 and TRBJ1-3; D remains ambiguous. The sample consisted of peripheral blood, taken 28 days after the second AZD1222 dose. The source of this sequence is an adult who received the AZD1222 COVID-19 vaccine. The CDR3 DNA follows: TGTGCCAGCAGTATTACGTCTTCGCTGGGAAACACCATATATTTT. Amino acid sequence: CASSITSSLGNTIYF.